Reported below is one T cell receptor (beta chain). The sample comes from a study of T cell changes during pregnancy in multiple sclerosis. Sequencing was performed with immunoSEQ multiplex PCR; in TCRdb, only in-frame clones are kept and a portion is missing. The sample yields approximately 96,000 clones, 90% to 95% seen once. The ends were cut back, 4 bases at V and 2 bases at J, with 12 bases in the middle. The CDR3 covers 15 residues. Germline V CDR1 and CDR2: ENHRY, SYGVKD. The chain is built from TRBV10-3 and TRBJ1-3, with D unresolved. The starting material was peripheral blood, obtained after pregnancy. The sequence was collected from a female donor in good health, enrolled as a control in a pregnancy study. CDR3 coding DNA: TGTGCCATCAGTGGGTGGGGAGGGCCTGGAAACACCATATATTTT. Amino acid sequence: CAISGWGGPGNTIYF.